The clone carrying this TCR beta chain was recorded a few times. From the 5' RACE reads, TCRdb called clonotypes with MiXCR, one entry per CDR3 protein. The sample lists hundreds of thousands of distinct CDR3 sequences; about 18% were seen once. The entry originates in a study of identical twins. The same specimen was also included in a second study, on T cells expressing NK-cell markers. That work contributes: Seven of the eight sequenced donors were HCMV-seropositive; one was seronegative.

The source of this sequence is a woman between 18 and 30 years old in good health. Sequencing was done on a sample of PBMCs.

DNA of the CDR3: TGCAGCGTTGAAGTAACTAGCGGGAGAAGGTACGAGCAGTACTTC. Translated, it gives CSVEVTSGRRYEQYF. The gene calls are TRBV29-1 and TRBJ2-7; TRBD2 matches at 11 bases. Germline-derived CDR1 and CDR2 are SQVTM and ANQGSEA. V was pared by 1 base and J by 4 bases, with 6 bases of the junction left unmatched. This CDR3 is built from 15 residues.